This is a list of T cell receptor beta chains from one sample in a study of radiation and T cells in renal cell carcinoma. Sequencing was performed with immunoSEQ multiplex PCR; in TCRdb, only in-frame clones are kept and a portion is missing. The sample holds approximately 100,000 clones, roughly 90% seen once. Sequencing used blood, obtained from a patient whose treatment included radiotherapy and nephrectomy. The receptors here all came from a man over 45 with renal cell carcinoma. Both conserved end residues are part of each CDR3. Fields, in order: V gene, D gene, J gene, clone size, CDR3 DNA, CDR3 protein. D genes are given only for firm matches. The size entry is marked missing in some rows and otherwise reads once, few, many or a size class.

>TRBV7-3|NA|TRBJ2-3|NA
TGTGCCAGCAGCTTAAGTCAGGGAACAGATACGCAGTATTTT
CASSLSQGTDTQYF
>TRBV10-3|NA|TRBJ2-6|NA
TGTGCCATCAGTGACTACAGGGAGGACTGGGCTGGGGCCAACGTCCTGACTTTC
CAISDYREDWAGANVLTF
>TRBV7-2|TRBD1|TRBJ1-3|NA
TGTGCCAGCAGCTTACGCCGGACAGGGAATGGAAACACCATATATTTT
CASSLRRTGNGNTIYF
>TRBV4-2|TRBD1|TRBJ1-1|NA
TGTGCCAGCAGGGACAGGGTTACTGAAGCTTTCTTT
CASRDRVTEAFF
>TRBV27|TRBD2|TRBJ2-2|NA
TGTGCCACCACCGGGACTAGCGGGACCGGGGAGCTGTTTTTT
CATTGTSGTGELFF
>TRBV7-9|NA|TRBJ2-1|NA
TGTGCCAGCAGCGTACTGGTATCGAATGAGCAGTTCTTC
CASSVLVSNEQFF
>TRBV5-1|NA|TRBJ2-2|NA
TGCGCCAGCAGTATTTCACAGGAGACCGGGGAGCTGTTTTTT
CASSISQETGELFF
>TRBV5-1|NA|TRBJ2-5|NA
TGCGCCAGCGGCCCGGGACTCGTAGGGGAGACCCAGTACTTC
CASGPGLVGETQYF
>TRBV4-3|TRBD2|TRBJ2-1|once
TGCGCCAGCAGCCAACCTAGCGGGGGTTTAAATGAGCAGTTCTTC
CASSQPSGGLNEQFF
>TRBV9|TRBD1|TRBJ2-6|NA
TGTGCCAGCAGCGTAGCGCAGGGGGCCGGGGCCAACGTCCTGACTTTC
CASSVAQGAGANVLTF
>TRBV2|NA|TRBJ2-1|NA
TGTGCCAGCAGTCCGAGACAGAGGGACAATGAGCAGTTCTTC
CASSPRQRDNEQFF
>TRBV28|NA|TRBJ2-2|NA
TGTGCCAGCAGTTTCTTCTCGTCCAGGGGTAACGGGGAGCTGTTTTTT
CASSFFSSRGNGELFF
>TRBV10-2|NA|TRBJ1-6|NA
TGCGCCAGCAGTGAGTCCGGGGAGCATTCACCCCTCCACTTT
CASSESGEHSPLHF
>TRBV6-1|TRBD1|TRBJ1-6|NA
TGTGCCAGCCGTGGACAGGGGGCACGCTCCTATAATTCACCCCTCCACTTT
CASRGQGARSYNSPLHF
>TRBV14|TRBD2|TRBJ2-7|NA
TGTGCCAGCAGCCAACCGGGACTAGGCTACGAGCAGTACTTC
CASSQPGLGYEQYF
>TRBV19|TRBD2|TRBJ2-1|NA
TGTGCCAGTAGAAGGGGGGGTAGCGGGAGTAGGGGCCACCGTTACAATGAGCAGTTCTTC
CASRRGGSGSRGHRYNEQFF
>TRBV2|NA|TRBJ2-1|NA
TGTGCCAGCAGTGAAAACACGAACGATGAGCAGTTCTTC
CASSENTNDEQFF
>TRBV9|NA|TRBJ2-2|NA
TGTGCCAGCAGCGTAGATATGCGGTCTAGGGGAACCGGGGAGCTGTTTTTT
CASSVDMRSRGTGELFF
>TRBV7-8|NA|TRBJ1-1|once
TGTGCCAGCAGCATACTGACAGGCCGAGCTTTCTTT
CASSILTGRAFF
>TRBV7-2|NA|TRBJ1-1|NA
TGTGCCAGCAGCCCCAGGGTTTCGGGCAACACTGAAGCTTTCTTT
CASSPRVSGNTEAFF
>TRBV5-6|TRBD1|TRBJ1-3|NA
TGTGCCAGCAGCTTGTTAGGGGGACAGGAGCTTCATTTT
CASSLLGGQELHF
>TRBV5-6|TRBD1|TRBJ2-3|NA
TGTGCCAGCAGCTTGGACACAGGGGTGGTTGCAGATACGCAGTATTTT
CASSLDTGVVADTQYF
>TRBV30|TRBD2|TRBJ2-2|NA
TGTGCCGCACGAGCGGGAGTAGGGACCGGGGAGCTGTTTTTT
CAARAGVGTGELFF
>TRBV7-2|NA|TRBJ1-3|NA
TGTGCCAGCAGCTTTAGTCCACTCTCTGGAAACACCATATATTTT
CASSFSPLSGNTIYF
>TRBV7-3|TRBD1|TRBJ2-5|NA
TGTGCCAGCAGTTATCAGGGGGCAGAGACCCAGTACTTC
CASSYQGAETQYF
>TRBV30|TRBD1|TRBJ2-1|NA
TGTGCCTGGAGTGCATTCAGACAGGGGGCCGCTAGCTCCTACAATGAGCAGTTCTTC
CAWSAFRQGAASSYNEQFF
>TRBV2|TRBD1|TRBJ2-7|NA
TGTGCCAGCAGTGGGGACAGGGGAAACTACGAGCAGTACTTC
CASSGDRGNYEQYF
>TRBV2|TRBD1|TRBJ1-5|few
TGTGCCAGCTCAGGTGGGGACAGGGGTAATCAGCCCCAGCATTTT
CASSGGDRGNQPQHF
>TRBV15|NA|TRBJ2-5|few
TGTGCCACCACCCTGGACGCGCAAGAGACCCAGTACTTC
CATTLDAQETQYF
>TRBV9|NA|TRBJ2-1|NA
TGTGCCAGCAGGCCCGGTTCTAGCGATTACAATGAGCAGTTCTTC
CASRPGSSDYNEQFF
>TRBV11-1|NA|TRBJ1-6|NA
TGTGCCAGCAGCTTAGAAGGGACTAATTCACCCCTCCACTTT
CASSLEGTNSPLHF
>TRBV5-1|TRBD1|TRBJ1-1|NA
TGCGCCAGCAGCTTGGGTGCCCTGACAGGGGCCACTGAAGCTTTCTTT
CASSLGALTGATEAFF
>TRBV6-1|NA|TRBJ1-1|NA
TGTGCCAGCAGTGAAAGTCGGGTTCCCCCTGAAGCTTTCTTT
CASSESRVPPEAFF
>TRBV7-2|NA|TRBJ2-3|once
TGTGCCAGCACCCAGGCGGCGGGATACAGCACAGATACGCAGTATTTT
CASTQAAGYSTDTQYF
>TRBV10-2|NA|TRBJ1-2|once
TGCGCCAGCAGTGAGAGGCGCAGGGGTGGCTATGGCTACACCTTC
CASSERRRGGYGYTF
>TRBV4-2|NA|TRBJ2-3|NA
TGTGCCAGCAGCCAAGTTCAGCGGAGCACAGATACGCAGTATTTT
CASSQVQRSTDTQYF
>TRBV9|NA|TRBJ2-4|NA
TGTGCCAGCAGCGTAGATCTCACAGGGAGTAAAAACATTCAGTACTTC
CASSVDLTGSKNIQYF
>TRBV4-1|TRBD2|TRBJ2-3|NA
TGCGCCAGCAGCCAAGAGCCCGGCGCGGGGGGGCGGACAGATACGCAGTATTTT
CASSQEPGAGGRTDTQYF
>TRBV5-1|TRBD2|TRBJ2-1|NA
TGCGCCAGCAGCTTGGGGACTAGCGGGAGGGACAATGAGCAGTTCTTC
CASSLGTSGRDNEQFF
>TRBV28|NA|TRBJ2-7|NA
TGTGCCAGCAGCCCCGCCCATTACGAGCAGTACTTC
CASSPAHYEQYF
>TRBV28|TRBD1|TRBJ2-1|NA
TGTGCCAGCATCCTTCTCCGGACAGGGGGCAATGAGCAGTTCTTC
CASILLRTGGNEQFF
>TRBV29-1|NA|TRBJ1-2|large
TGCAGCGTTCCTCCCCAGAGGGACTATGGCTACACCTTC
CSVPPQRDYGYTF
>TRBV10-2|TRBD2|TRBJ2-5|NA
TGCGCCAGCAGCCTAGCGGGGGTACAAGAGACCCAGTACTTC
CASSLAGVQETQYF
>TRBV6-1|TRBD2|TRBJ2-7|NA
TGTGCCAGCAGTGGGGGGGGCTCCTACGAGCAGTACTTC
CASSGGGSYEQYF
>TRBV6-5|TRBD2|TRBJ2-5|NA
TGTGCCAGCAGTCCCCGGGGAGCGGGAGCTGAGACCCAGTACTTC
CASSPRGAGAETQYF
>TRBV19|TRBD1|TRBJ1-5|NA
TGTGCCAGTACCACTACAGGGGCGGATCAGCCCCAGCATTTT
CASTTTGADQPQHF
>TRBV5-1|TRBD2|TRBJ2-3|NA
TGCGCCAGCAGCCCGATGACTAGCGAATACACAGATACGCAGTATTTT
CASSPMTSEYTDTQYF
>TRBV28|TRBD1|TRBJ1-2|NA
TGTGCCAGCAGTTTGGGGGCGCACAGGGGGAGTTTGGATGGCTACACCTTC
CASSLGAHRGSLDGYTF
>TRBV5-1|NA|TRBJ2-5|NA
TGCGCCAGCACCATCAGCGCGCAAGAGACCCAGTACTTC
CASTISAQETQYF
>TRBV9|NA|TRBJ1-2|NA
TGTGCCAGCAGCGTAGAGGCAGGGGAGAATGGCTACACCTTC
CASSVEAGENGYTF
>TRBV19|NA|TRBJ2-7|NA
TGTGCCAGTAGTAATAGCTACGAGCAGTACTTC
CASSNSYEQYF
>TRBV27|NA|TRBJ2-2|NA
TGTGCCAGCAGTTTACGCGGGGTTGTAACCGGGGAGCTGTTTTTT
CASSLRGVVTGELFF
>TRBV5-4|TRBD1|TRBJ2-3|NA
TGTGCCAGCAGCTTCCGGGACAGGAGGGGCCGATCAATTAGCACAGATACGCAGTATTTT
CASSFRDRRGRSISTDTQYF
>TRBV18|NA|TRBJ1-1|NA
TGTGCCAGCTCACCACTGGACGGGAACACTGAAGCTTTCTTT
CASSPLDGNTEAFF
>TRBV19|TRBD2|TRBJ2-1|NA
TGTGCCAGTAGCCCTAGCGGGGGCTACAATGAGCAGTTCTTC
CASSPSGGYNEQFF